Each of the 31 T cell receptor beta chains below was sequenced from the same sample in a study of sequential checkpoint blockade in melanoma. Treatment noted: randomized to nivolumab then ipilimumab (arm A) or the reverse (arm B). The method was immunoSEQ multiplex PCR; TCRdb's version includes in-frame clones alone and lacks a portion of them. The sample shows 34,000 or so clones, 82% of them seen only once. Specimen: CD8+ T cells sorted from blood (inferred from file names), collected from a patient given nivolumab and ipilimumab in sequence. The receptors originated from a human donor with melanoma.

The CDR3 bases are TGTGCCACCAGCAAATCCGGGACAGCATTTTACGAGCAGTACTTC. This codes for CATSKSGTAFYEQYF. J is TRBJ2-5 and V is TRBV15; 7 positions match TRBD1. The J call may be in error: the DNA end matches TRBJ2-7 better. The CDR3 sequence is 15 residues long. Germline lookup yields CDR1 LNHNV and CDR2 YYDKDF (reference sequence).

This chain links TRBV28 with TRBJ2-7; maybe TRBD1 (5 bases). V lost 2 bases and J lost 2, with 10 bases in between. In germline, CDR1 is MDHEN, CDR2 SYDVKM. The CDR3 totals 14 residues. Here the CDR3 DNA reads TGTGCCAGCAGTTTAACCGGCAGGGCCTACGAGCAGTACTTC. It yields the protein CASSLTGRAYEQYF.

CDR3 amino acids: CASSLSTGLSEQYF. Here the CDR3 DNA reads TGCGCCAGCAGCTTGTCCACAGGTTTAAGCGAGCAGTACTTC. The chain links TRBV5-1 to TRBJ2-7; the D gene is possibly TRBD1 (5 bases). This CDR3 contains 14 residues. Germline CDR1 is SGHRS and CDR2 is YFSETQ. Trimming removed 1 base at V and 6 bases at J, with 14 bases between.

The V call is TRBV27, the J call TRBJ2-1, with D perhaps matching TRBD1 (6 bases). The germline V gene encodes CDR1 MNHEY and CDR2 SMNVEV (reference sequence). The CDR3 has 16 amino acids. V lost 3 bases to trimming and J lost 2 bases, with 14 bases between them. In DNA, the CDR3 is TGTGCCAGCAGTTTCTTCTACAGGGATACCTACAATGAGCAGTTCTTC. The encoded protein is CASSFFYRDTYNEQFF.

This clone has just one count. The chain links TRBV2 to TRBJ2-7; TRBD1 aligns across 10 bases. This CDR3 comprises 15 residues. The ends lost 4 bases at V and 5 bases at J; junction bases unmatched: 8. Per germline, CDR1 SNHLY and CDR2 FYNNEI. This chain's CDR3 is CASSAAGTGVHEQYF. Here the CDR3 DNA reads TGTGCCAGCAGTGCCGCCGGGACAGGGGTCCACGAGCAGTACTTC. Full variable domain (rest looked up from reference TRBV2 and TRBJ2-7): EPEVTQTPSHQVTQMGQEVILRCVPISNHLYFYWYRQILGQKVEFLVSFYNNEISEKSEIFDDQFSVERPDGSNFTLKIRSTKLEDSAMYFCASSAAGTGVHEQYFGPGTRLTVT.

This chain connects TRBV4-3 to TRBJ2-7; weak D call: TRBD2 (6 bases). The length of the CDR3 is 16 residues. V was clipped by 1 base and J by 0 bases, with 13 bases between them. Germline CDR1 reads LGHNA; CDR2 reads YSLEER. The DNA of the CDR3 is TGCGCCAGCAGCCAAGTTATCGGCGGGGTCTCCTACGAGCAGTACTTC. Protein product: CASSQVIGGVSYEQYF.

This clone occurred once. V is TRBV5-6 and J is TRBJ2-2, with a tentative D call TRBD1 (6 bases). The CDR3 spans 15 residues. Trimming stripped 0 bases from V and 5 bases from J, with 11 bases between. Germline values: CDR1 SGHDT, CDR2 YYEEEE. The CDR3 loop reads CASSLEAGATGELFF. The CDR3 bases are TGTGCCAGCAGCTTGGAGGCAGGGGCGACCGGGGAGCTGTTTTTT.

V and J are TRBV19 and TRBJ2-2; 11 nucleotides agree with TRBD1. Germline assignment: CDR1 LNHDA and CDR2 SQIVND (reference sequence). Losses at the gene ends were 8 bases for V and 6 bases for J; bases not matched to a gene: 5. This CDR3 is built from 14 residues. CDR3 DNA sequence: TGTGCCAGTCGGGACAGGGGGGGCCCCGGGGAGCTGTTTTTT. This codes for CASRDRGGPGELFF.

The chain recombines TRBV14 with TRBJ1-1, with TRBD1 as a possible D gene (6 bases). V lost 0 bases and J lost 0, with 11 bases in between. The length of the CDR3 is 16 residues. The germline V gene encodes CDR1 SGHDN and CDR2 FVKESK. The CDR3 spells CASSQDGEGVNTEAFF. The CDR3 region has the DNA TGTGCCAGCAGCCAAGATGGGGAGGGGGTGAACACTGAAGCTTTCTTT.

The V call is TRBV7-9, the J call TRBJ2-1; D perhaps matches TRBD1 (6 bases). The CDR3 length is 12 residues. Germline CDR1 SEHNR, CDR2 FQNEAQ (reference sequence). V was cut by 5 bases and J by 12 bases, with 14 bases left in between. The CDR3 sequence is CASSQTGSGQFF. The CDR3 DNA reads as TGTGCCAGCAGCCAGACAGGTTCTGGGCAGTTCTTC.

This clone is labeled as medium-sized. The J gene is TRBJ1-5, the V gene TRBV4-1; tentative D call: TRBD1 (5 bases). V gave up 4 bases and J gave up 6 bases, with 16 bases separating them. CDR3 size: 15 residues. Germline values: CDR1 MGHRA, CDR2 YSYEKL. CDR3 DNA sequence: TGCGCCAGCAGCCCCGGTTGGGGGGTGAGTCAGCCCCAGCATTTT. Protein sequence: CASSPGWGVSQPQHF.

The chain links TRBV27 to TRBJ2-3, with 13 bases lining up with TRBD2. CDR1 is MNHEY and CDR2 is SMNVEV in the germline V gene (reference sequence). V gave up 5 bases and J gave up 0 bases; unmatched junction bases: 8. This CDR3 has 18 amino acids. The CDR3: CASSGMGLAGTSTDTQYF. CDR3 coding DNA: TGTGCCAGCAGTGGCATGGGACTAGCGGGAACTAGCACAGATACGCAGTATTTT.

The chain is built from TRBV2 and TRBJ1-2; D perhaps matches TRBD1 (5 bases). Trimming stripped 1 base from V and 6 bases from J, with 15 bases between. The germline CDR1 and CDR2 sequences are SNHLY and FYNNEI. The CDR3 runs 15 residues. This CDR3 reads CASSEGQTTWDGYTF. CDR3 DNA sequence: TGTGCCAGCAGTGAAGGACAGACCACTTGGGATGGCTACACCTTC.

CDR3 nucleotides: TGTGCCAGCAGCTCCCCCTTCGGTATCGAGCAGTACTTC. It codes for CASSSPFGIEQYF. This sequence joins TRBV6-5 and TRBJ2-7; no clear D. The V gene lost 6 bases and the J gene lost 6 bases, with 15 bases spanning the gap. The CDR3 runs 13 residues. Germline lookup yields CDR1 MNHEY and CDR2 SVGAGI.

This clone has a single count. The chain has TRBV11-2 and TRBJ1-2; 11 bases agree with TRBD1. Germline V gene sequence: CDR1 SGHAT, CDR2 FQNNGV. The CDR3 extends over 13 amino acids. J lost 7 bases, V lost 5 bases, and 3 bases had no gene match. CDR3: CASSPGTGGGYTF. The CDR3 bases are TGTGCCAGCAGCCCGGGGACAGGGGGTGGCTACACCTTC.

The chain carries TRBV27 and TRBJ2-1; D is unresolved. The CDR3 has 11 residues. Per the germline V gene, CDR1 is MNHEY and CDR2 is SMNVEV (reference sequence). Trimming pared 6 bases from V and 6 bases from J, leaving 6 bases between. The chain's CDR3 is CASSWSNEQFF. CDR3 sequence (DNA): TGTGCCAGCAGCTGGAGCAATGAGCAGTTCTTC.

The chain recombines TRBV6-6 with TRBJ2-3, with TRBD1 matching 8 bases. The germline gives CDR1 MNHNY, CDR2 SVGAGI (reference sequence). The V gene end was trimmed by 4 bases and the J gene end by 5 bases; junction bases not matched to a gene: 8. The CDR3 sequence is 15 residues long. In DNA form, the CDR3 reads TGTGCCAGCAGTTCGTTAGACAGGGGAGAAGATACGCAGTATTTT. Amino acid sequence: CASSSLDRGEDTQYF.

The chain has TRBV4-3 and TRBJ1-2, with D uncertain. Trimming pared 1 base from V and 4 bases from J, leaving 13 bases between. Germline V lookup: CDR1 LGHNA, CDR2 YSLEER. The CDR3 contains 15 residues. This CDR3 reads CASSQVPSGTYGYTF. As DNA, the CDR3 is TGCGCCAGCAGCCAAGTCCCCTCTGGCACCTATGGCTACACCTTC.

The chain uses TRBV7-2 and TRBJ2-7; 7 bases fit TRBD2. This CDR3 comprises 14 residues. CDR1 is SGHTA and CDR2 is FQGNSA in the germline V gene. The V gene end was trimmed by 6 bases and the J gene end by 5 bases; junction bases not matched to a gene: 10. The CDR3 loop reads CASRGGGRTNEQYF. The DNA of the CDR3 is TGTGCCAGCAGGGGAGGCGGGAGAACTAACGAGCAGTACTTC.

V gene TRBV6-6 combines with J gene TRBJ1-4, with 7 bases identical to TRBD1. V dropped 6 bases and J dropped 6; count of bases not matched to a gene: 7. The CDR3 contains 14 residues. The germline V gene encodes CDR1 MNHNY and CDR2 SVGAGI (reference sequence). The CDR3 protein is CASRPDRWDEKLFF. Written as DNA, the CDR3 is TGTGCCAGCAGACCGGACAGGTGGGATGAAAAACTGTTTTTT.

The chain joins TRBV7-9 to TRBJ1-6; no clear D. CDR1 is SEHNR, CDR2 FQNEAQ, per germline (reference sequence). The CDR3 runs 15 residues. The V gene lost 8 bases and the J gene lost 0 bases, with 11 bases spanning the gap. The CDR3 spells CASVLLNSYNSPLHF. CDR3 sequence (DNA): TGTGCCAGCGTTCTACTGAACTCCTATAATTCACCCCTCCACTTT. The full variable domain, with the rest looked up from reference TRBV7-9 and TRBJ1-6, is DTGVSQNPRHKITKRGQNVTFRCDPISEHNRLYWYRQTLGQGPEFLTYFQNEAQLEKSRLLSDRFSAERPKGSFSTLEIQRTEQGDSAMYLCASVLLNSYNSPLHFGNGTRLTVT.

V is TRBV27 and J is TRBJ1-1; D may be TRBD1 (6 bases). Germline V gene data show CDR1 as MNHEY and CDR2 as SMNVEV (reference sequence). The V and J ends lost 5 bases and 5 bases respectively, with 33 bases between them. The CDR3 is 20 amino acids. This CDR3 reads CASSPPIGHLRAARGTEAFF. DNA of the CDR3: TGTGCCAGCAGTCCACCCATTGGGCACCTACGGGCGGCAAGGGGGACTGAAGCTTTCTTT.

This clone ranks as medium-sized. The chain links TRBV14 to TRBJ2-7; 11 bases agree with TRBD1. CDR3 size: 16 residues. Unmatched junction bases numbered 9, after V lost 3 bases and J lost 5 bases. Germline lookup yields CDR1 SGHDN and CDR2 FVKESK. The CDR3: CASSQRTGGSIHEQYF. DNA of the CDR3: TGTGCCAGCAGCCAGAGGACAGGGGGCTCAATCCACGAGCAGTACTTC.

This clone appeared a few times. The chain recombines TRBV10-3 with TRBJ1-1; maybe TRBD1 (5 bases). The V end was cut by 2 bases, the J end by 8 bases, with 15 bases between. From germline, CDR1 is ENHRY and CDR2 SYGVKD. The CDR3 totals 14 residues. The CDR3 DNA is TGTGCCATCAGTGAGGGGGGGGTCCAGACAGAAGCTTTCTTT. The encoded protein is CAISEGGVQTEAFF.

The chain has TRBV7-6 and TRBJ1-1; D gene unclear. V was trimmed by 2 bases and J by 3 bases, leaving 7 bases between them. Germline-derived CDR1 and CDR2 are SGHVS and FNYEAQ. The CDR3 is 13 residues long. This CDR3 reads CASSLSWHTEAFF. As DNA, the CDR3 is TGTGCCAGCAGCTTATCCTGGCACACTGAAGCTTTCTTT.

J is TRBJ2-3 and V is TRBV9; 9 nucleotides line up with TRBD1. The V gene's germline CDR1 is SGDLS and CDR2 YYNGEE. CDR3 length: 17 residues. V lost 4 bases to trimming and J lost 2 bases; unmatched junction nucleotides: 11. The CDR3 protein is CASSPQGQGLLTDTQYF. CDR3 bases: TGTGCCAGCAGCCCTCAAGGACAGGGGCTTCTCACAGATACGCAGTATTTT.

The chain recombines TRBV13 with TRBJ2-2; 8 bases match TRBD1. Germline CDR1 and CDR2: PRHDT and FYEKMQ (reference sequence). Trimming took 1 base from V and 7 from J; bases not matched to a gene: 5. The CDR3 consists of 15 residues. The CDR3 is CASSLDGQGGGELFF. CDR3 sequence (DNA): TGTGCCAGCAGCTTAGATGGACAGGGAGGCGGGGAGCTGTTTTTT.

This chain connects TRBV27 to TRBJ2-2, with 11 bases fitting TRBD2. Germline lookup yields CDR1 MNHEY and CDR2 SMNVEV (reference sequence). This CDR3 contains 15 residues. V shed 5 bases and J 5 bases; nucleotides not matched to a gene: 4. The CDR3 loop is CASSLGTSGTGELFF. As DNA, the CDR3 is TGTGCCAGCAGTCTCGGGACTAGCGGAACCGGGGAGCTGTTTTTT.

The chain recombines TRBV27 with TRBJ1-1; TRBD1 might be the D (5 bases). The length of the CDR3 is 16 residues. The V gene lost 1 base and the J gene lost 1 base, with 13 bases spanning the gap. CDR1 is MNHEY and CDR2 is SMNVEV in the germline V gene (reference sequence). CDR3 amino acids: CASSLFRGLANTEAFF. CDR3 bases: TGTGCCAGCAGTTTATTTAGGGGCTTGGCGAACACTGAAGCTTTCTTT.

The chain is built from TRBV11-1 and TRBJ2-7, with 8 bases identical to TRBD2. Unmatched junction bases numbered 6, after V lost 5 bases and J lost 0 bases. Germline CDR1 reads SGHAT; CDR2 reads FQDESV (reference sequence). The CDR3 is 15 residues long. The CDR3 DNA reads as TGTGCCAGCAGCGTATTCAGCGGGAGCTCCTACGAGCAGTACTTC. It codes for CASSVFSGSSYEQYF.

J is TRBJ2-6 and V is TRBV4-1; the match to TRBD1 covers 8 bases. CDR3 size: 15 residues. The junction had 4 bases not matched to a gene; V was cut back by 5 bases and J by 4 bases. Germline V CDR1 and CDR2: MGHRA, YSYEKL. CDR3 in DNA: TGCGCCAGCAGCTACAGGGGGTCCGGGGCCAACGTCCTGACTTTC. Translation gives CASSYRGSGANVLTF.